The rows below give T cell receptor beta chains drawn from one sample of a study of blood T cell repertoires in COVID-19. Clones were read by immunoSEQ multiplex PCR, and TCRdb kept only the in-frame ones, dropping some. Of roughly 86,000 clones listed, approximately 82% are singletons. The specimen was peripheral blood. The receptor set was obtained from a human donor in a cohort sampled during active COVID-19. CDR3s include the opening cysteine and the closing phenylalanine or tryptophan. D genes are given only for firm matches. For some rows the clone size is stated as once, few or many, or as a class when expanded; others skip it.

D gene,clone size,J gene,V gene,CDR3 DNA,CDR3 protein
NA,NA,TRBJ1-2,TRBV2,TGTGCCAGCGCTACGGGGGGGAGGTCCTATGGCTACACCTTC,CASATGGRSYGYTF
TRBD1,NA,TRBJ2-7,TRBV10-3,TGTGCCATCAGTGAGGGGACAGGGATGTCCGAGCAGTACTTC,CAISEGTGMSEQYF
NA,NA,TRBJ1-6,TRBV3-1/TRBV3-2,TGTGCCAGCAGCCAAGATGGGGGGTTACCTAATTCACCCCTCCACTTT,CASSQDGGLPNSPLHF
TRBD2,NA,TRBJ2-3,TRBV6-5,TGTGCCAGCAGTTACGCGGGGGGCACAGATACGCAGTATTTT,CASSYAGGTDTQYF
TRBD2,NA,TRBJ2-1,TRBV11-3,TGTGCCAGCAGCTTAGAGGGGGGACTAGCGACAAACAATGAGCAGTTCTTC,CASSLEGGLATNNEQFF
TRBD2,NA,TRBJ2-5,TRBV7-2,TGTGCCAGCAGCACCAGACTAGCGGTGAAAGAGACCCAGTACTTC,CASSTRLAVKETQYF
NA,NA,TRBJ2-1,TRBV7-9,TGTGCCAGCAGCTTAATGGGGGCATCCAATGAGCAGTTCTTC,CASSLMGASNEQFF
NA,NA,TRBJ1-4,TRBV10-3,TGTGCCATCTCGCAGGAGGGGAATGAAAAACTGTTTTTT,CAISQEGNEKLFF
NA,NA,TRBJ1-4,TRBV5-1,TGCGCCAGCAGCTTCGGTACAACTAATGAAAAACTGTTTTTT,CASSFGTTNEKLFF
NA,once,TRBJ1-6,TRBV11-2,TGTGCCAGCAGTGCAACAGAAGAAACACCCCTCCACTTT,CASSATEETPLHF
NA,NA,TRBJ1-2,TRBV3-1/TRBV3-2,TGTGCCAGCAGCCCAACCGGGCAGGGGACATCTAACTATGGCTACACCTTC,CASSPTGQGTSNYGYTF
NA,NA,TRBJ2-3,TRBV21-1,TGTGCCAGCAGCAAATTGATGGGGGGACGCACAGATACGCAGTATTTT,CASSKLMGGRTDTQYF
NA,NA,TRBJ1-1,TRBV29-1,TGCAGCGTTGTGCAAGGGGGGGTCACTGAAGCTTTCTTT,CSVVQGGVTEAFF
TRBD2,NA,TRBJ2-3,TRBV4-1,TGCGCCAGCAGCCATCGCGGGGGGCGGGGCACAGATACGCAGTATTTT,CASSHRGGRGTDTQYF
NA,NA,TRBJ2-3,TRBV6-6,TGTGCCAGCAGACTTACTTCTAGCACAGATACGCAGTATTTT,CASRLTSSTDTQYF
NA,NA,TRBJ2-2,TRBV5-1,TGCGCCAGCAGCTTGGGAAACTTAGACACCGGGGAGCTGTTTTTT,CASSLGNLDTGELFF
NA,NA,TRBJ1-5,TRBV3-1/TRBV3-2,TGTGCCAGCAGTCGAACAGGGACGGGGAAGCCCCAGCATTTT,CASSRTGTGKPQHF
NA,NA,TRBJ2-3,TRBV5-1,TGCGCCAGCAGCAAATATGACAGGATCACCCAGGGTACGCAGTATTTT,CASSKYDRITQGTQYF
NA,NA,TRBJ1-2,TRBV30,TGTGCCTGGAGTGTACGGGTTGGGCAGGGTGGAGACTATGGCTACACCTTC,CAWSVRVGQGGDYGYTF
TRBD2,NA,TRBJ2-2,TRBV27,TGTGCCAGCAGACTAGCGGGGGGGTCCGGGGAGCTGTTTTTT,CASRLAGGSGELFF
TRBD2,NA,TRBJ2-3,TRBV18,TGTGCCAGCTCACCCTATATAGCGGGGGGGCGCACAGATACGCAGTATTTT,CASSPYIAGGRTDTQYF
TRBD1,few,TRBJ1-3,TRBV15,TGTGCCACCAGTAGGGACAGGGGAGGATACACCATATATTTT,CATSRDRGGYTIYF
TRBD1,NA,TRBJ2-2,TRBV9,TGTGCCAGCAGCGTAGGCAGGGGGCCCACCGGGGAGCTGTTTTTT,CASSVGRGPTGELFF
NA,NA,TRBJ1-2,TRBV24-1,TGTGCCACCAGTGGATCGGGGCTGGGGGGTGGCTACACCTTC,CATSGSGLGGGYTF
NA,NA,TRBJ2-7,TRBV7-2,TGTGCCAGCAGCCGTTACAGCTACGAGCAGTACTTC,CASSRYSYEQYF
TRBD1,NA,TRBJ1-4,TRBV11-2,TGTGCCAGCAGCCAGGACAGGGTAAATGAAAAACTGTTTTTT,CASSQDRVNEKLFF
TRBD1,NA,TRBJ1-4,TRBV28,TGTGCCAGCAGTAACCCCACAGGGGCCACAGGAGGGAAACTGTTTTTT,CASSNPTGATGGKLFF
NA,NA,TRBJ2-5,TRBV28,TGTGCCAGCAGTCCACTAATAGGGGGGACCCAGTACTTC,CASSPLIGGTQYF
NA,once,TRBJ1-6,TRBV2,TGTGCCAGCACCGAGGGACAAAACTATAATTCACCCCTCCACTTT,CASTEGQNYNSPLHF
TRBD1,NA,TRBJ2-7,TRBV4-1,TGCGCCAGCAGCCAAGATCAGGGGACAGGGGGGCACGAGCAGTACTTC,CASSQDQGTGGHEQYF
NA,NA,TRBJ1-2,TRBV7-2,TGTGCCAGCAGCCCCAGACAAACTTACTATGGCTACACCTTC,CASSPRQTYYGYTF
TRBD1,NA,TRBJ2-1,TRBV5-4,TGTGCCAGCAGCCGGACAGGGGCGAGGTACAATGAGCAGTTCTTC,CASSRTGARYNEQFF
TRBD1,NA,TRBJ2-5,TRBV11-1,TGTGCCAGCAGCTTTGGGGACAGGGTCCAAGAGACCCAGTACTTC,CASSFGDRVQETQYF
TRBD1,NA,TRBJ1-5,TRBV5-1,TGCGCCAGCAGCCCTCAGGGGGCAGGTCAGCCCCAGCATTTT,CASSPQGAGQPQHF
NA,NA,TRBJ1-1,TRBV2,TGTGCCAGCAGTGATCGGGCAGGGCGGGGCACTGAAGCTTTCTTT,CASSDRAGRGTEAFF
NA,few,TRBJ2-2,TRBV5-4,TGTGCCAGCAGCGAGCAGGGGAGGGATGCCGGGGAGCTGTTTTTT,CASSEQGRDAGELFF
TRBD1,NA,TRBJ2-7,TRBV5-4,TGTGCCAGCAGCAACCGGGACAGGGGTGCCTACGAGCAGTACTTC,CASSNRDRGAYEQYF
TRBD1,few,TRBJ2-5,TRBV2,TGTGCCAGCAGAGTTCGACAGGGGGCACGAGAGACCCAGTACTTC,CASRVRQGARETQYF
NA,NA,TRBJ2-3,TRBV28,TGTGCCAGCAGTAACCGGGCCCGGCGGGCAGATACGCAGTATTTT,CASSNRARRADTQYF
NA,NA,TRBJ1-1,TRBV3-1/TRBV3-2,TGTGCCAGCAGCCAAGTCGCAGGGGCCGCCGGAGCTTTCTTT,CASSQVAGAAGAFF
TRBD1,NA,TRBJ2-1,TRBV4-2,TGTGCCAGCAGCCTCCGGGACAGGGACGGCAATGAGCAGTTCTTC,CASSLRDRDGNEQFF
TRBD1,NA,TRBJ2-1,TRBV4-1,TGCGCCAGCAGCCAGGGACAGGACTTCTACAATGAGCAGTTCTTC,CASSQGQDFYNEQFF
NA,NA,TRBJ2-7,TRBV19,TGTGCCAGTAGTATTCGGGGGGCGGGGTCCTACGAGCAGTACTTC,CASSIRGAGSYEQYF
NA,once,TRBJ2-7,TRBV18,TGTGCCAGCTCCCTAGGAGGCGAGCAGTACTTC,CASSLGGEQYF